The 14 T cell receptor delta chains reported below all come from one sample, sequenced in a study of gammadelta T cells in human blood. With CATT, TCRdb re-called clones from the RT-PCR reads. Among 900 to 1,200 delta-chain clones listed, about 22% were seen once. Sequencing was performed on non-Vgamma9Vdelta2 gamma-delta T cells from infant blood. Receptors originate from a human donor.

A remark on this clone: A much larger clone is a single base away; this may be a read error. The rearrangement uses TRAV38-2/DV8 and TRDJ1; D gene unclear. V lost 4 bases and J 5 bases, leaving 15 bases between the germline ends. The germline CDR1 and CDR2 sequences are TSESDYY and QEAYKQQN. The CDR3 spans 14 residues. CDR3 in DNA: TGTGCTTATAGGCCGGGTTGGAGGATGGATAAACTCATCTTT. The encoded protein is CAYRPGWRMDKLIF.

This clone occurred a few times. A much larger clone sits a single nucleotide away, making a read error possible. Other DNA sequences from this sample encode an identical CDR3 as well. The rearrangement uses TRDV1 and TRDJ4; D is perhaps TRDD2 or TRDD3 (5 bases each). CDR3 length: 18 amino acids. Germline CDR1 reads TSWWSYY; CDR2 reads QGS. In DNA form, the CDR3 reads TGTGCTCTTGGGGAACTCCCTAACCTTCGGGATTCTCCCAGACCACTGATCTTT. Amino acid sequence: CALGELPNLRDSPRPLIF.

This clone appeared a few times. The V call is TRDV1, the J call TRDJ1; no reliable D call. V shed 1 base and J shed 4 bases, with 10 bases lying between them. Germline CDR1 is TSWWSYY and CDR2 is QGS. This CDR3 comprises 14 residues. CDR3: CALGEHSKFDKLIF. DNA for the CDR3: TGTGCTCTTGGGGAACACTCCAAATTCGATAAACTCATCTTT.

On this clone: Just one base apart from a much larger clone, this may be a read error. J is TRDJ1 and V is TRDV1, with 11 positions matching TRDD3. Germline-derived CDR1 and CDR2 are TSWWSYY and QGS. The V segment lost 2 bases and the J segment 2 bases; nucleotides outside the gene matches: 19. CDR3 length: 21 residues. CDR3 in amino acids: CALGEFGFLLGDMRGTDKLIF. The DNA of the CDR3 is TGTGCTCTTGGGGAATTCGGTTTCCTACTGGGGGATATGCGGGGAACCGATAAACTCATCTTT.

This clone was observed a handful of times. The rearrangement joins TRDV1 to TRDJ2; 9 bases align to TRDD3. With 2 bases clipped from V and 8 bases from J, the junction kept 15 bases outside the gene matches. Germline V CDR1 and CDR2: TSWWSYY, QGS. There are 18 residues in the CDR3. This CDR3 is CALGEGLTGGLPKAQLFF. The DNA of the CDR3 is TGTGCTCTTGGGGAAGGATTGACTGGGGGACTTCCCAAGGCACAACTCTTCTTT.

This clone counts as medium-sized. V and J are TRDV1 and TRDJ1, with TRDD2 matching over 8 bases. This CDR3 is built from 20 residues. The germline V gene has CDR1 TSWWSYY and CDR2 QGS. Trimming removed 5 bases from V and 0 bases from J; junction bases left unmatched: 20. The CDR3 loop reads CALGPKAFLTGGIHTDKLIF. The CDR3 DNA reads TGTGCTCTTGGGCCGAAGGCCTTCCTAACCGGAGGGATCCACACCGATAAACTCATCTTT.

This clone is hyperexpanded (1% or more) in the sample. Additional DNA sequences in this sample encode the identical CDR3. The V and J genes are TRDV1 and TRDJ1; D possibly corresponds to TRDD2 (5 bases). This CDR3 comprises 24 residues. V lost 3 bases to trimming and J lost 4 bases, with 42 bases between them. CDR1 and CDR2 from the germline V gene are TSWWSYY and QGS. CDR3 sequence: CALGDRTCTPEPPELSSGDDKLIF. The CDR3 DNA is TGTGCTCTTGGGGATCGCACTTGCACCCCCGAACCGCCTGAACTTTCCTCTGGTGACGATAAACTCATCTTT.

J is TRDJ1 and V is TRDV1; D uncertain. The CDR3 is 14 amino acids. Germline V gene sequence: CDR1 TSWWSYY, CDR2 QGS. V lost 1 base to trimming and J lost 4 bases, with 10 bases between them. The DNA for the CDR3 is TGTGCTCTTGGGGAACACTCCAAAATCGATAAACTCATCTTT. Translation: CALGEHSKIDKLIF.

For this clone: This may come from a read error, since a much larger clone is one base off. The chain is built from TRDV1 and TRDJ1; D is uncertain. Trimming pared 1 base from V and 0 bases from J, leaving 15 bases between. The CDR3 is 17 amino acids. The germline CDR1 and CDR2 sequences are TSWWSYY and QGS. CDR3 nucleotide sequence: TGTGCTCTTGGGGAACACTCATTATTCATGCACACCGATAAACTCATCTTT. This encodes CALGEHSLFMHTDKLIF.

This clone is large in the sample. The chain has TRDV1 and TRDJ1, with 13 positions matching TRDD3. This CDR3 comprises 27 residues. CDR1 and CDR2 (germline): TSWWSYY, QGS. The J segment lost 2 bases and the V segment lost 0 bases, leaving 33 bases of the junction unmatched. The CDR3 sequence: CALGELRLTLILGDTRILLRGTDKLIF. CDR3 nucleotide sequence: TGTGCTCTTGGGGAACTTCGGCTCACCCTAATACTGGGGGATACGCGTATCCTACTGAGAGGTACCGATAAACTCATCTTT.

This clone is deemed large. The rearrangement joins TRDV1 to TRDJ1; 9 bases match TRDD3. Per the germline V gene, CDR1 is TSWWSYY and CDR2 is QGS. The CDR3 has 18 residues. The V and J ends lost 6 bases and 1 base, in that order; junction bases with no gene match: 15. The CDR3, as DNA: TGTGCTCTTGGCTACCGACGGGGATACGCGGGTAGCACCGATAAACTCATCTTT. Its protein product is CALGYRRGYAGSTDKLIF.

As to this clone: Given a far larger clone just one base away, this is likely a sequencing read error. J is TRDJ1 and V is TRAV38-2/DV8, with TRDD3 as a possible D gene (5 bases). From germline, CDR1 is TSESDYY and CDR2 QEAYKQQN. This CDR3 has 18 amino acids. Here the CDR3 DNA reads TGTGCAGCAGCATTAAACGAACCATTCGTTGGGGTTACGGATAAACTCATCTTT. This sequence encodes CAAALNEPFVGVTDKLIF.

This clone is deemed large. Germline is not matched at one junction end, which may reflect a read error. The identical CDR3 is also encoded by other nucleotide sequences in the sample. The V gene is TRDV1, the J gene TRDJ3; the D gene could be TRDD2 or TRDD3 (5 bases each). This CDR3 is 25 amino acids long. Germline V gene sequence: CDR1 TSWWSYY, CDR2 QGS. The CDR3 is CALGEFSVSYWELPRSSWDTRQMFF. In nucleotides, the CDR3 is TGTGCTCTTGGGGAATTTTCGGTGTCCTATTGGGAACTGCCTAGAAGCTCCTGGGACACCAGACAGATGTTTTTC.

Comment on this clone: It differs at one base from a far larger clone, so likely a read error. The chain links TRAV38-2/DV8 to TRDJ1, with 8 bases matching TRDD3. The germline V gene has CDR1 TSESDYY and CDR2 QEAYKQQN. The CDR3 consists of 17 residues. V was clipped by 5 bases and J by 0 bases; unmatched bases: 12. In nucleotides, the CDR3 is TGTGCTTATAGTCATACGAGGGATACGGTTTACACCGATAAACTCATCTTT. This codes for CAYSHTRDTVYTDKLIF.